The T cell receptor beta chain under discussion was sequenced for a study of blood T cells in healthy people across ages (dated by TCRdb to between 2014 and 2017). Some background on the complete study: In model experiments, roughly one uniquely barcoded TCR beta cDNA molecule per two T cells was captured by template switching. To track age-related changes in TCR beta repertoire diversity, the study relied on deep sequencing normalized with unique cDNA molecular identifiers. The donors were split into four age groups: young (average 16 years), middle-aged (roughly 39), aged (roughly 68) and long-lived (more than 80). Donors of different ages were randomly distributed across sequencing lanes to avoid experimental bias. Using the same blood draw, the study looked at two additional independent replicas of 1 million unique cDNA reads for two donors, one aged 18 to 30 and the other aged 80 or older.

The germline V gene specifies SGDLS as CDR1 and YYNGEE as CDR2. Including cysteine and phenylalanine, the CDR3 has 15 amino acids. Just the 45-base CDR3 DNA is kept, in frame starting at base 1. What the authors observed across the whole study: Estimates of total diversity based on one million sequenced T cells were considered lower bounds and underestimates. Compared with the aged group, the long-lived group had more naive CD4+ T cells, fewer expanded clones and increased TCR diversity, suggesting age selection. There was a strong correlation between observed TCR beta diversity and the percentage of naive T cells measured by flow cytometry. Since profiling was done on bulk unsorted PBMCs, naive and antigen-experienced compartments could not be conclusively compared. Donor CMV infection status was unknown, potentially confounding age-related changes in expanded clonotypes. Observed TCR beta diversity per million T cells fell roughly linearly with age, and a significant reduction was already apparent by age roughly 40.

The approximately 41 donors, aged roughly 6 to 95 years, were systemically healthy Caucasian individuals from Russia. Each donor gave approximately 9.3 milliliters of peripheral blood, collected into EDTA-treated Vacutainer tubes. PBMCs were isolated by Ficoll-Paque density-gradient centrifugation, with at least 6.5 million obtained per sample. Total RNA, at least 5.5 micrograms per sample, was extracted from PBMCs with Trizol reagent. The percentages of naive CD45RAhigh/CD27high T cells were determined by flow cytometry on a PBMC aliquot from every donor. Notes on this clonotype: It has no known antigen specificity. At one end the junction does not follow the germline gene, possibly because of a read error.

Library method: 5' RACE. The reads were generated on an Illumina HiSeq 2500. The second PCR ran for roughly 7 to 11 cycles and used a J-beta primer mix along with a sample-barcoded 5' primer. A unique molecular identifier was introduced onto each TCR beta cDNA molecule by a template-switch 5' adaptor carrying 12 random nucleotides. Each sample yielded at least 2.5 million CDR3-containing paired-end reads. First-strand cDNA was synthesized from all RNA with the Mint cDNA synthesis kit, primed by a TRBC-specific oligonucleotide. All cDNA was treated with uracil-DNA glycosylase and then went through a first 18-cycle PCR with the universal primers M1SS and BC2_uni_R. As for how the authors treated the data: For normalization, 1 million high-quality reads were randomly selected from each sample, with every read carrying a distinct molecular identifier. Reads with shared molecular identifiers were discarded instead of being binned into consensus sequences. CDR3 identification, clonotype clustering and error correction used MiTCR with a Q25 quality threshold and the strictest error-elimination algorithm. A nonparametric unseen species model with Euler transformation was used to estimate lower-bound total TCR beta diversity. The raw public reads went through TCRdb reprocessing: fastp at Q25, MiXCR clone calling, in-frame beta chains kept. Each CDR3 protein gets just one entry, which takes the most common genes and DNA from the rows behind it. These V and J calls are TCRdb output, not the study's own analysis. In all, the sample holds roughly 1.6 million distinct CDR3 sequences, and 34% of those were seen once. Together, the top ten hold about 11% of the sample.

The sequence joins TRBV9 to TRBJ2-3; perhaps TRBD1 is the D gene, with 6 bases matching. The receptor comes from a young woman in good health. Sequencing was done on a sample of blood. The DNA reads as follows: TGTGCCAGCAGCCGCAAGGGGGTTAGCACAGAAACGCAGTATTTT. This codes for CASSRKGVSTETQYF.